Listed here are 25 T cell receptor beta chains from one sample, sequenced in a study of T cell responses to AZD1222 COVID-19 vaccine (dated by TCRdb to the early 2020s). The time point label of this sample denotes: baseline before first vaccination. The receptor library was made with the immunoSEQ multiplex PCR assay. The immuneACCESS repertoire file appears here via TCRdb, limited to in-frame rearrangements. These files lack a portion of the clones; in checked studies, under half of the deficit traces to unresolved V genes, and the cause of the others is not known. In this sample the table shows roughly 78,000 clones, about 84% of which occur a single time. Of the sample, about 3% falls within the top ten clones. This specimen consisted of peripheral blood, obtained on day 0 of AZD1222 vaccination. The receptors come from an adult in good health.

The rearrangement uses TRBV4-3 and TRBJ2-1, with 9 nucleotides matching TRBD2. Per germline, CDR1 LGHNA and CDR2 YSLEER. This CDR3 is 15 amino acids long. The junction had 4 bases not matched to a gene; V was cut back by 0 bases and J by 7 bases. In nucleotides, the CDR3 is TGCGCCAGCAGCCAAGATGAGGCGGGGGGGAATGAGCAGTTCTTC. This sequence encodes CASSQDEAGGNEQFF.

This clone appeared a single time. The chain uses TRBV3-1 (or the pseudogene TRBV3-2) and TRBJ2-1; TRBD1 matches at 8 bases. This CDR3 spans 20 amino acids. V was clipped by 1 base and J by 6 bases; unmatched bases: 20. Germline loops: CDR1 LGHDT, CDR2 YNNKEL (reference sequence). CDR3 DNA sequence: TGTGCCAGCAGCCAAGTCCGGACAGGGTTCTCGTACGTGACGCCCAATGAGCAGTTCTTC. Its protein is CASSQVRTGFSYVTPNEQFF.

With respect to this clone: One junction end does not reproduce the germline sequence, and a read error may be involved. V gene TRBV11-2 combines with J gene TRBJ2-5; 7 positions match TRBD1. Looked up from germline, CDR1 is SGHAT and CDR2 is FQNNGV. The CDR3 loop spans 14 amino acids. In DNA form, the CDR3 reads TGTGCCAGCAGCTTAGATCGGTTGGAGACAGGGTGGAACTTC. Encoded protein: CASSLDRLETGWNF.

This chain uses TRBV7-9 with TRBJ1-4; D ambiguous. The CDR3 runs 11 residues. The V gene's germline CDR1 is SEHNR and CDR2 FQNEAQ (reference sequence). Trimming took 5 bases from V and 8 from J, leaving 6 bases between them. The CDR3 DNA reads TGTGCCAGCAGCCCTCTAGAAAAACTGTTTTTT. This sequence encodes CASSPLEKLFF.

The chain couples TRBV15 to TRBJ2-2; D is unresolved. The CDR3 has 16 residues. CDR1 is LNHNV, CDR2 YYDKDF, per germline (reference sequence). V was shortened by 2 bases and J by 0 bases, with 10 bases between the two germline ends. The CDR3 is CATSRSVSTNTGELFF. The CDR3 coding sequence is TGTGCCACCAGCAGATCAGTTTCGACGAACACCGGGGAGCTGTTTTTT.

V gene TRBV9 combines with J gene TRBJ1-2; tentative D call: TRBD1 (6 bases). Trimming took off 1 base at V and 8 bases at J, with 12 bases between the two ends. CDR1 is SGDLS and CDR2 is YYNGEE in the germline V gene. This CDR3 is 13 amino acids long. The CDR3 bases are TGTGCCAGCAGCGTAAGGGAGACAGGCGGCTACACCTTC. Its protein is CASSVRETGGYTF.

The CDR3 protein is CASRYRVDSPLHF. In DNA, the CDR3 is TGTGCCAGCAGATACAGGGTCGATTCACCCCTCCACTTT. The chain links TRBV25-1 to TRBJ1-6; D might be TRBD1 (6 bases). Germline CDR1 and CDR2: MGHDK and SYGVNS. The CDR3 runs 13 residues. V lost 6 bases to trimming and J lost 8 bases, with 11 bases between them. Together with reference TRBV25-1 and TRBJ1-6, the CDR3 gives the full variable domain: EADIYQTPRYLVIGTGKKITLECSQTMGHDKMYWYQQDPGMELHLIHYSYGVNSTEKGDLSSESTVSRIRTEHFPLTLESARPSHTSQYLCASRYRVDSPLHFGNGTRLTVT.

V is TRBV12-5 and J is TRBJ1-6, with TRBD1 as a possible D gene (6 bases). Germline lookup yields CDR1 LGHNT and CDR2 FRNRAP. Between the trimmed V and J ends, which lost 2 bases and 13 bases, there was a span of 12 bases. The CDR3 has 13 residues. The CDR3 reads CASGLTGYAPLHF. For the CDR3, the DNA is TGTGCTAGTGGTTTGACAGGGTACGCGCCCCTCCACTTT.

The V gene is TRBV29-1, the J gene TRBJ1-1, with a weak D call TRBD1 (6 bases). The germline V gene encodes CDR1 SQVTM and CDR2 ANQGSEA. V lost 7 bases to trimming and J lost 3 bases, with 15 bases between them. This CDR3 comprises 13 residues. The CDR3 region is CSGQGQQYTEAFF. CDR3 nucleotides: TGCAGCGGGCAGGGACAACAGTACACTGAAGCTTTCTTT.

The V call is TRBV4-1, the J call TRBJ1-5; weak D call: TRBD1 (5 bases). Trimming stripped 0 bases from V and 4 bases from J, with 13 bases between. Germline CDR1 and CDR2: MGHRA and YSYEKL. The CDR3 contains 16 residues. The CDR3 nucleotides read TGCGCCAGCAGCCAAGATGTGGGACTGAATAATCAGCCCCAGCATTTT. Amino acid sequence: CASSQDVGLNNQPQHF.

This chain connects TRBV27 to TRBJ1-5, with TRBD1 as a possible D gene (6 bases). Trimming shortened V by 3 bases and J by 6 bases, and 12 bases separated the two germline ends. Germline loops: CDR1 MNHEY, CDR2 SMNVEV (reference sequence). The CDR3 has 14 residues. The DNA of the CDR3 is TGTGCCAGCAGTTTCGCGGGGGCTACTCAGCCCCAGCATTTT. Its protein product is CASSFAGATQPQHF.

V and J are TRBV10-3 and TRBJ1-6; D might be TRBD1 (6 bases). The germline V gene has CDR1 ENHRY and CDR2 SYGVKD. Trimming pared 11 bases from V and 9 bases from J, leaving 23 bases between. CDR3 length equals 15 residues. The CDR3 sequence is CAVSQGMAEGSPLHF. The DNA of the CDR3 is TGTGCCGTTTCACAGGGCATGGCTGAGGGTTCACCCCTCCACTTT.

The V call is TRBV19, the J call TRBJ2-5, with 7 bases aligning to TRBD1. Germline assignment: CDR1 LNHDA and CDR2 SQIVND (reference sequence). The CDR3 loop spans 13 amino acids. J gave up 3 bases and V 6 bases, and 4 bases lay outside the gene matches. The CDR3: CASSGTDKETQYF. CDR3 DNA sequence: TGTGCCAGTAGCGGGACAGACAAAGAGACCCAGTACTTC.

The V gene is TRBV9, the J gene TRBJ2-3, with a possible D match to TRBD1 (5 bases). CDR1 SGDLS and CDR2 YYNGEE come from the germline V gene. The CDR3 is made up of 17 amino acids. V was pared by 3 bases and J by 2 bases, with 19 bases between. This CDR3 is CASSDRPALDNTDTQYF. The CDR3 DNA sequence: TGTGCCAGCAGCGACCGCCCCGCCCTGGACAACACAGATACGCAGTATTTT.

The count of this clone is one. CDR3 DNA: TGTGCCAGTAGTATGTTACGGCCTGGCACTGAAGCTTTCTTT. Translated, it gives CASSMLRPGTEAFF. The V gene is TRBV19, the J gene TRBJ1-1, with no clear D. V was cut by 3 bases and J by 4 bases, with 12 bases left in between. CDR3 length: 14 residues. Germline lookup yields CDR1 LNHDA and CDR2 SQIVND (reference sequence).

The chain recombines TRBV5-1 with TRBJ2-6; no reliable D call. V lost 4 bases to trimming and J lost 0 bases, with 5 bases between them. The CDR3 totals 14 residues. Germline V lookup: CDR1 SGHRS, CDR2 YFSETQ. DNA of the CDR3: TGCGCCAGCAGCGCTACCTCTGGGGCCAACGTCCTGACTTTC. Its translation is CASSATSGANVLTF.

V usage is TRBV7-2 and J usage is TRBJ2-4; a weak D match, TRBD1 (8 bases). The V end lost 5 bases, the J end lost 3 bases, and 20 bases lay between the germline ends. The V gene's germline CDR1 is SGHTA and CDR2 FQGNSA. This CDR3 region has 17 residues. This CDR3 reads CASSTHVDREGKNIQYF. CDR3 sequence (DNA): TGTGCCAGCAGCACCCATGTGGACAGGGAGGGCAAAAACATTCAGTACTTC.

The rearrangement joins TRBV7-2 to TRBJ2-1; TRBD2 agrees at 8 bases. CDR3 length: 16 residues. V dropped 5 bases and J dropped 3; count of bases not matched to a gene: 9. From germline, CDR1 is SGHTA and CDR2 FQGNSA. CDR3 sequence (DNA): TGTGCCAGCAGCCCCCAGGGGCGGGAGGTCTACAATGAGCAGTTCTTC. This codes for CASSPQGREVYNEQFF.

The chain uses TRBV4-2 and TRBJ2-3; TRBD2 matches at 13 bases. The V segment lost 4 bases and the J segment 2 bases; nucleotides outside the gene matches: 3. The CDR3 contains 16 residues. Germline CDR1 is LGHNA and CDR2 is YNFKEQ. CDR3: CASSPGTSGITDTQYF. DNA for the CDR3: TGTGCCAGCAGCCCTGGGACTAGCGGGATCACAGATACGCAGTATTTT.

The chain links TRBV4-1 to TRBJ2-1; TRBD2 matches at 14 bases. The CDR3 consists of 20 residues. CDR1 and CDR2 (germline): MGHRA, YSYEKL. J lost 8 bases, V lost 8 bases, and 23 bases had no gene match. CDR3 nucleotides: TGCGCCAGCCGCCCGCTCGGTAAACCGACTAGCGGGAGGGCCGGGGATGAGCAGTTCTTC. It specifies CASRPLGKPTSGRAGDEQFF.

The chain joins TRBV11-1 to TRBJ1-1; TRBD1 matches at 8 bases. The CDR3 covers 16 residues. Germline assignment: CDR1 SGHAT and CDR2 FQDESV (reference sequence). The J segment lost 4 bases and the V segment lost 4 bases, leaving 11 bases of the junction unmatched. CDR3: CASSSHRQGRFTEAFF. The DNA of the CDR3 is TGTGCCAGCAGCTCCCATAGACAGGGGAGGTTCACTGAAGCTTTCTTT.

The genes are TRBV7-9 and TRBJ1-2; D remains unclear. Germline V lookup: CDR1 SEHNR, CDR2 FQNEAQ (reference sequence). The CDR3 has 13 residues. V lost 2 bases to trimming and J lost 2 bases, with 6 bases between them. The DNA of the CDR3 is TGTGCCAGCAGCTTATCCCTAAACTATGGCTACACCTTC. This codes for CASSLSLNYGYTF.

The J gene is TRBJ1-5, the V gene TRBV27; D is ambiguous. The ends were cut back, 2 bases at V and 6 bases at J, with 8 bases in the middle. CDR1 and CDR2 from the germline V gene are MNHEY and SMNVEV (reference sequence). The CDR3 consists of 13 residues. CDR3: CASSLLFGQPQHF. CDR3 DNA sequence: TGTGCCAGCAGTTTACTGTTTGGTCAGCCCCAGCATTTT.

The J gene is TRBJ1-4, the V gene TRBV11-2; D is possibly TRBD1 (6 bases). Germline V lookup: CDR1 SGHAT, CDR2 FQNNGV. Trimming cost V 1 base and J 0 bases, with 9 bases left between them. The CDR3 spans 16 residues. The chain's CDR3 is CASSLGQAATNEKLFF. CDR3 DNA sequence: TGTGCCAGCAGCTTAGGACAGGCCGCAACTAATGAAAAACTGTTTTTT.

The genes are TRBV6-8 and TRBJ2-4; TRBD1 matches at 9 bases. The ends lost 6 bases at V and 6 bases at J; junction bases unmatched: 9. The germline gives CDR1 MNHGY, CDR2 SAAAGT. The CDR3 sequence is 15 residues long. CDR3 amino acids: CASSIQGAQGNIQYF. DNA for the CDR3: TGTGCCAGCAGCATACAGGGGGCGCAGGGAAACATTCAGTACTTC.